Listed below are T cell receptor beta chains from one sample, sequenced in a study of Ad26.COV2.S vaccination and SARS-CoV-2 variants. Generated by immunoSEQ multiplex PCR, the TCRdb table keeps only in-frame clones and is missing some. This table holds about 400,000 clones, 70% to 90% found once. The source material was peripheral blood, sampled in a trial of Ad26.COV2.S vaccine versus placebo. These receptors came from a person aged 18-65 years who received the Ad26.COV2.S COVID-19 vaccine or a placebo. Each CDR3 is given with its conserved first and last residue. Fields, in order: J gene, V gene, clone size, D gene, CDR3 protein, CDR3 DNA. D genes are given only for firm matches. Size is stated for part of the rows, as once, few or many counts, or as a class when the clone is expanded.

J: TRBJ2-7
V: TRBV5-1
size: once
D: NA
CDR3: CASSFSGEGYEQYF
DNA: TGCGCCAGCAGCTTTTCAGGGGAAGGTTACGAGCAGTACTTC

J: TRBJ1-3
V: TRBV11-1
size: NA
D: NA
CDR3: CASSLHGTLAGNTIYF
DNA: TGTGCCAGCAGCTTACACGGGACCCTCGCTGGAAACACCATATATTTT

J: TRBJ1-2
V: TRBV9
size: NA
D: NA
CDR3: CASSVAVAGPTNYGYTF
DNA: TGTGCCAGCAGCGTAGCGGTTGCAGGCCCTACAAACTATGGCTACACCTTC

J: TRBJ2-2
V: TRBV27
size: NA
D: TRBD2
CDR3: CASRPSGRRTGELFF
DNA: TGTGCCAGCAGACCTAGCGGGAGACGTACCGGGGAGCTGTTTTTT

J: TRBJ2-3
V: TRBV3-1/TRBV3-2
size: NA
D: TRBD2
CDR3: CASSPLAGGQYF
DNA: TGTGCCAGCAGCCCATTAGCGGGAGGGCAGTATTTT

J: TRBJ1-2
V: TRBV20-1
size: NA
D: NA
CDR3: CSASREGGGYGYTF
DNA: TGCAGTGCAAGTAGGGAGGGGGGAGGCTATGGCTACACCTTC

J: TRBJ2-7
V: TRBV4-1
size: once
D: NA
CDR3: CASAGGTASSYEQYF
DNA: TGCGCCAGCGCCGGGGGGACAGCGAGCTCCTACGAGCAGTACTTC

J: TRBJ2-7
V: TRBV28
size: few
D: NA
CDR3: CASSRNYEQYF
DNA: TGTGCCAGCTCAAGGAACTACGAGCAGTACTTC

J: TRBJ1-1
V: TRBV28
size: NA
D: NA
CDR3: CASSLGYTEAFF
DNA: TGTGCCAGCAGTTTAGGATACACTGAAGCTTTCTTT

J: TRBJ1-1
V: TRBV7-9
size: NA
D: NA
CDR3: CASSVGDMNTEAFF
DNA: TGTGCCAGCAGCGTAGGAGACATGAACACTGAAGCTTTCTTT

J: TRBJ2-2
V: TRBV7-2
size: few
D: NA
CDR3: CASSAMSGITNTGELFF
DNA: TGTGCCAGCAGTGCGATGAGTGGTATCACGAACACCGGGGAGCTGTTTTTT

J: TRBJ2-7
V: TRBV7-8
size: NA
D: TRBD1
CDR3: CASSFTGTGVPYEQYF
DNA: TGTGCCAGCAGCTTCACCGGGACAGGGGTCCCCTACGAGCAGTACTTC

J: TRBJ2-3
V: TRBV23-1
size: NA
D: NA
CDR3: CASSQSTGLWLDTQYF
DNA: TGCGCCAGCAGTCAATCGACAGGACTTTGGCTAGATACGCAGTATTTT

J: TRBJ1-1
V: TRBV13
size: NA
D: TRBD1
CDR3: CASSEKSHRTGGDTEAFF
DNA: TGTGCCAGCAGCGAAAAATCCCATAGGACAGGGGGGGACACTGAAGCTTTCTTT

J: TRBJ2-7
V: TRBV27
size: NA
D: NA
CDR3: CASSPGGPYEQYF
DNA: TGTGCCAGCTCGCCCGGGGGCCCCTACGAGCAGTACTTC

J: TRBJ2-3
V: TRBV4-3
size: NA
D: NA
CDR3: CASSQGDASTDTQYF
DNA: TGCGCCAGCAGCCAAGGGGATGCAAGCACAGATACGCAGTATTTT

J: TRBJ2-3
V: TRBV28
size: once
D: NA
CDR3: CASSFESTDTQYF
DNA: TGTGCCAGCAGTTTCGAGAGTACAGATACGCAGTATTTT

J: TRBJ2-7
V: TRBV28
size: NA
D: NA
CDR3: CASSIGSAAYEQYF
DNA: TGTGCCAGCAGCATTGGGAGCGCGGCCTACGAGCAGTACTTC

J: TRBJ2-7
V: TRBV9
size: NA
D: TRBD1
CDR3: CASSRTGASYEQYF
DNA: TGTGCCAGCAGCAGGACAGGGGCATCCTACGAGCAGTACTTC

J: TRBJ1-2
V: TRBV28
size: NA
D: TRBD1
CDR3: CASSQGGSGYTF
DNA: TGTGCCAGCAGCCAGGGGGGGTCAGGCTACACCTTC

J: TRBJ2-3
V: TRBV7-9
size: NA
D: NA
CDR3: CASSPNLLDTQYF
DNA: TGTGCCAGCAGCCCTAATCTGCTAGATACGCAGTATTTT

J: TRBJ1-2
V: TRBV29-1
size: NA
D: NA
CDR3: CSTEGGDGYTF
DNA: TGCAGCACCGAAGGCGGGGATGGCTACACCTTC

J: TRBJ2-4
V: TRBV7-9
size: NA
D: TRBD2
CDR3: CASSPVAGENIQYF
DNA: TGTGCCAGCAGCCCTGTAGCGGGAGAGAACATTCAGTACTTC

J: TRBJ1-4
V: TRBV12-5
size: NA
D: NA
CDR3: CASGLQGPATNEKLFF
DNA: TGTGCTAGTGGTTTGCAGGGGCCTGCAACTAATGAAAAACTGTTTTTT

J: TRBJ2-1
V: TRBV11-3
size: NA
D: TRBD2
CDR3: CASSLGLREGGEQFF
DNA: TGTGCCAGCAGCTTAGGCCTCCGGGAGGGAGGTGAGCAGTTCTTC

J: TRBJ2-1
V: TRBV7-9
size: NA
D: NA
CDR3: CASSLQNEQFF
DNA: TGTGCCAGCAGCTTACAAAATGAGCAGTTCTTC

J: TRBJ1-5
V: TRBV4-1
size: NA
D: NA
CDR3: CASSQGGLVPENQPQHF
DNA: TGCGCCAGCAGCCAAGGAGGTTTAGTCCCCGAGAACCAGCCCCAGCATTTT

J: TRBJ2-3
V: TRBV7-9
size: NA
D: TRBD2
CDR3: CASSLLAGMSDTQYF
DNA: TGTGCCAGCAGCCTACTAGCGGGAATGTCAGATACGCAGTATTTT

J: TRBJ2-1
V: TRBV24-1
size: NA
D: NA
CDR3: CATRDQGTEQFF
DNA: TGTGCCACCAGGGATCAGGGCACTGAGCAGTTCTTC

J: TRBJ1-5
V: TRBV5-8
size: NA
D: TRBD1
CDR3: CASSLGQGDNQPQHF
DNA: TGTGCCAGCAGCTTGGGACAGGGGGACAATCAGCCCCAGCATTTT

J: TRBJ1-3
V: TRBV6-5
size: NA
D: NA
CDR3: CASTTGSFGNTIYF
DNA: TGTGCCAGCACCACAGGGTCATTCGGAAACACCATATATTTT

J: TRBJ1-6
V: TRBV19
size: NA
D: TRBD1
CDR3: CASSAQGAGSPLHF
DNA: TGTGCCAGTAGTGCACAGGGGGCCGGATCACCCCTCCACTTT

J: TRBJ2-3
V: TRBV18
size: NA
D: NA
CDR3: CASSPPSVTDTQYF
DNA: TGTGCCAGCTCACCACCCTCCGTGACAGATACGCAGTATTTT

J: TRBJ1-1
V: TRBV10-3
size: NA
D: NA
CDR3: CAISESLTIPTKAFF
DNA: TGTGCCATCAGTGAGTCGCTGACCATTCCCACTAAAGCTTTCTTT

J: TRBJ1-1
V: TRBV18
size: NA
D: NA
CDR3: CASSPSRRGRDRTEAFF
DNA: TGTGCCAGCTCCCCCTCACGTCGGGGGAGGGATCGGACTGAAGCTTTCTTT

J: TRBJ2-5
V: TRBV6-5
size: NA
D: NA
CDR3: CASSYSDRLKTQYF
DNA: TGTGCCAGCAGTTACTCCGACAGGTTGAAGACCCAGTACTTC

J: TRBJ2-3
V: TRBV3-1/TRBV3-2
size: NA
D: NA
CDR3: CASSQVLGYTQYF
DNA: TGTGCCAGCAGCCAAGTCCTAGGTTATACGCAGTATTTT

J: TRBJ2-3
V: TRBV28
size: NA
D: TRBD2
CDR3: CASSSFAGVPSHPFLQYF
DNA: TGTGCCAGCAGTTCCTTCGCGGGAGTCCCATCCCATCCATTTTTGCAGTATTTT

J: TRBJ2-7
V: TRBV29-1
size: NA
D: NA
CDR3: CSVILADYEQYF
DNA: TGCAGCGTGATCTTGGCGGACTACGAGCAGTACTTC

J: TRBJ2-3
V: TRBV28
size: NA
D: NA
CDR3: CASTFLRADTDTQYF
DNA: TGTGCCAGCACCTTCCTCCGCGCCGACACAGATACGCAGTATTTT